Shown below are 2 T cell receptor beta chains from a single sample sequenced in a study of OX40 agonist ivuxolimab in advanced cancers. Here immunoSEQ multiplex PCR was the method, and the copy in TCRdb shows in-frame clones only, minus some. This sample carries tens of thousands of clones, roughly 78% of them seen once, and the ten largest clones take roughly 4.9%. The specimen was CD4+ or CD8+ T cells sorted from blood, collected in a trial of the OX40 agonist ivuxolimab. The origin of the receptors is an adult with an advanced solid tumor such as melanoma, head and neck, liver or kidney cancer.

The chain combines TRBV10-2 with TRBJ1-6; TRBD1 is a possible D gene (5 bases). The V and J ends lost 4 bases and 9 bases respectively, with 13 bases between them. The CDR3 is made up of 14 amino acids. The germline gives CDR1 WSHSY, CDR2 SAAADI. CDR3 nucleotide sequence: TGCGCCAGCAGTGCATCGGGGGGAGGTTCACCCCTCCACTTT. Translating gives CASSASGGGSPLHF.

The chain couples TRBV27 to TRBJ1-5; 7 positions match TRBD1. V dropped 4 bases and J dropped 6; count of bases not matched to a gene: 3. Germline lookup yields CDR1 MNHEY and CDR2 SMNVEV (reference sequence). The CDR3 extends over 13 amino acids. CDR3 amino acids: CASSSRQGQPQHF. CDR3 in DNA: TGTGCCAGCAGTTCCCGACAGGGTCAGCCCCAGCATTTT.